This TCR beta chain originates from a study of PD-L1 blockade in urothelial cancer. Study details: Blood samples had a median of around 150,000 T cells. Study-level points and caveats: Tumor-associated clones in the blood of durable-benefit patients grew more at 3 weeks.

Spiking each PCR with synthetic TCR analog templates was performed. Data came from immunoSEQ multiplex PCR; TCRdb stores just in-frame clones and leaves some out. The sample has approximately 110,000 clones, around 82% seen once. A few counts support this clone. The antigen is unknown. Trimming took off 5 bases at V and 3 bases at J, with 14 bases between the two ends. This CDR3 region has 14 residues. Germline loops: CDR1 MDHEN, CDR2 SYDVKM. Sample: PBMCs, taken around atezolizumab (anti-PD-L1) treatment. The rearrangement uses TRBV28 and TRBJ2-7; D is ambiguous. This sequence was found in a man aged 50-59 years with urothelial cancer. The CDR3 DNA sequence: TGTGCCAGCAGTCCCCACAGAGCCCTCTACGAGCAGTACTTC. This gives the protein CASSPHRALYEQYF.